These 9 T cell receptor beta chains originate from one sample sequenced in a study of T-cell memory formation after mild COVID-19. One entry per CDR3 protein results from TCRdb running MiXCR on the 5' RACE reads. The table lists fewer than 400,000 distinct CDR3 sequences, 16% of them singletons. Sequencing input: PBMCs or a T cell subset sorted from them (not recorded which). The receptor set was obtained from a young man who had mild COVID-19 (a few samples of this study predate the infection). Cell type and time point are not known.

The sample holds a few counts of this clonotype. V and J are TRBV20-1 and TRBJ2-4; D may match TRBD1 or TRBD2 (6 bases each). The CDR3 is made up of 12 amino acids. Per germline, CDR1 DFQATT and CDR2 SNEGSKA (reference sequence). Trimming shortened V by 3 bases and J by 5 bases, and 8 bases separated the two germline ends. In DNA, the CDR3 is TGCAGTGCTAGCGGGGGCCAAAACATTCAGTACTTC. Translating it yields CSASGGQNIQYF.

This clonotype has a count of ten or more. The V and J genes are TRBV23-1 and TRBJ2-2; TRBD2 might be the D (5 bases). TRBV23-1 counts as an open reading frame of uncertain function. This CDR3 contains 16 residues. Trimming stripped 8 bases from V and 1 base from J, with 17 bases between. The DNA for the CDR3 is TGCGCCAGCCGACTCCTGATAGCGTGGAACACCGGGGAGCTGTTTTTT. It is translated as CASRLLIAWNTGELFF.

This chain links TRBV29-1 with TRBJ1-2; a possible D gene is TRBD1 (6 bases). This CDR3 contains 14 residues. Trimming shortened V by 5 bases and J by 2 bases, and 15 bases separated the two germline ends. Germline V gene data show CDR1 as SQVTM and CDR2 as ANQGSEA. The chain's CDR3 is CSVYGGLLNYGYTF. As DNA, the CDR3 is TGCAGCGTTTATGGGGGGCTACTAAACTATGGCTACACCTTC.

This clonotype has more than one count but fewer than ten. This chain uses TRBV20-1 with TRBJ2-2, with TRBD2 identical over 8 bases. This CDR3 is built from 16 residues. J lost 4 bases, V lost 4 bases, and 11 bases had no gene match. The germline CDR1 and CDR2 sequences are DFQATT and SNEGSKA (reference sequence). Written as DNA, the CDR3 is TGCAGTGCTACCACCCCGGGGGGGCGGAGCACCGGGGAGCTGTTTTTT. Protein: CSATTPGGRSTGELFF.

Ten or more counts support this clonotype. This chain joins TRBV5-4 and TRBJ2-3; unclear D gene. V lost 4 bases, J lost 5 bases, and 5 bases lay in between. Germline lookup yields CDR1 SGHNT and CDR2 YYREEE (reference sequence). The CDR3 totals 11 residues. CDR3 bases: TGTGCCAGCAGCGCGCGAGATACGCAGTATTTT. Translation gives CASSARDTQYF.

The V gene is TRBV5-1, the J gene TRBJ1-4; 7 bases are a match to TRBD1. With 6 bases clipped from V and 5 bases from J, the junction kept 4 bases outside the gene matches. From germline, CDR1 is SGHRS and CDR2 YFSETQ. The CDR3 contains 13 residues. The CDR3 loop reads CASKETGNEKLFF. CDR3 bases: TGCGCCAGCAAAGAGACAGGGAATGAAAAACTGTTTTTT.

This clonotype was seen a handful of times. The rearrangement links TRBV5-1 to TRBJ1-2; D unclear. V was clipped by 5 bases and J by 8 bases, with 16 bases between them. In germline, CDR1 is SGHRS, CDR2 YFSETQ. The CDR3 is made up of 13 amino acids. The CDR3 sequence: CASSTDGGEGYTF. CDR3 sequence (DNA): TGCGCCAGCAGTACGGACGGAGGCGAAGGCTACACCTTC.

The CDR3 DNA reads as TGTGCCAGCAGCTTTACAGGATTCTACAATGAGCAGTTCTTC. It yields the protein CASSFTGFYNEQFF. J is TRBJ2-1 and V is TRBV7-9, with D maybe TRBD1 (5 bases). V lost 3 bases and J 3 bases, leaving 9 bases between the germline ends. The CDR3 is 14 amino acids. Germline V gene sequence: CDR1 SEHNR, CDR2 FQNEAQ (reference sequence).

This chain links TRBV5-1 with TRBJ2-3, with no clear D. The CDR3 runs 12 residues. Germline CDR1 SGHRS, CDR2 YFSETQ. The CDR3: CSPPGPTDTQYF. In DNA form, the CDR3 reads TGCTCCCCCCCCGGACCGACAGATACGCAGTATTTT.